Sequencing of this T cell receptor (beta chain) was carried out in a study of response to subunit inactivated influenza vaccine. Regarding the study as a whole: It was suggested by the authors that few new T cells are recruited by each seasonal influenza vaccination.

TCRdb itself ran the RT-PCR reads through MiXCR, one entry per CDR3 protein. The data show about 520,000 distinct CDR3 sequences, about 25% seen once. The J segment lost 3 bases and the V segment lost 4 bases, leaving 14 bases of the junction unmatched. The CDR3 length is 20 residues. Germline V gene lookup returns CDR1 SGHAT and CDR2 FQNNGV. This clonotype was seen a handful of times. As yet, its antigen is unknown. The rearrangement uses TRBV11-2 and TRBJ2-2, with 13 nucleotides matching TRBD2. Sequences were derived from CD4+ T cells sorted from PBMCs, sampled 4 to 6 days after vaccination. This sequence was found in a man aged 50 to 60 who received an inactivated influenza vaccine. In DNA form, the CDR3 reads TGTGCCAGCAGCTCCGGCCCGGGACTAGCGGGGAGACACGACACCGGGGAGCTGTTTTTT. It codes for CASSSGPGLAGRHDTGELFF.